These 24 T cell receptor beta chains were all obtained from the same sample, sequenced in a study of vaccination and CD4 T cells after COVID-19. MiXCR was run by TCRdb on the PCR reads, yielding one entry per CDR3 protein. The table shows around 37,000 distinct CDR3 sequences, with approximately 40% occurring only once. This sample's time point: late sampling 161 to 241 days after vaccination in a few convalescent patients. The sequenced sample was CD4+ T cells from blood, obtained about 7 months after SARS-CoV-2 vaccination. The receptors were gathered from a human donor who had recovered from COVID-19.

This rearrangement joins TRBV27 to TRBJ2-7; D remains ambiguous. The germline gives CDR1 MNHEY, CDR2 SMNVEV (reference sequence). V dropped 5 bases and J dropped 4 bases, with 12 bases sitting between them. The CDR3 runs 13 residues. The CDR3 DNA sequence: TGTGCCAGCAGTCAGCCCCCCGTTTACGAGCAGTACTTC. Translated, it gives CASSQPPVYEQYF.

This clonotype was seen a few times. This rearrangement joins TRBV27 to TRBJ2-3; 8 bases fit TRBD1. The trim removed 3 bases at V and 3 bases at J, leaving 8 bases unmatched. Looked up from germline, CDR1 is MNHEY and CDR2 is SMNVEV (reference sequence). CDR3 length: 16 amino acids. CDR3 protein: CASSLPGGGKTDTQYF. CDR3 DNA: TGTGCCAGCAGTTTGCCAGGGGGCGGGAAGACAGATACGCAGTATTTT.

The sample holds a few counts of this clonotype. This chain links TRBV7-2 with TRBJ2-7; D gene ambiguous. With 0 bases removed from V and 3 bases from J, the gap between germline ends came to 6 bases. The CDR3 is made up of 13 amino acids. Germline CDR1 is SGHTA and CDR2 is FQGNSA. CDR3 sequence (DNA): TGTGCCAGCAGCTTAGCAGTTCGCTACGAGCAGTACTTC. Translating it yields CASSLAVRYEQYF.

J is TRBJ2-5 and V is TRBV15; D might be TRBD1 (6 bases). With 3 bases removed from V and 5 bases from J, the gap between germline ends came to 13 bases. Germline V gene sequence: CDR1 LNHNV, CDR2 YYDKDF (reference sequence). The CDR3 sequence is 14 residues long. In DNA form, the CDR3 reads TGTGCCACCAGCAGGGTGGGACACTTGGAGACCCAGTACTTC. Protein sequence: CATSRVGHLETQYF.

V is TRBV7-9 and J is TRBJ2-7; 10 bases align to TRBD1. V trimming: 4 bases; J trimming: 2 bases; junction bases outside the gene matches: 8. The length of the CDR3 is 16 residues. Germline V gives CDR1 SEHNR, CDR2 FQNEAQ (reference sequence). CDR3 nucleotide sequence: TGTGCCAGCAGCTCCCCGGGACAGGGGACACCCTACGAGCAGTACTTC. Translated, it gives CASSSPGQGTPYEQYF.

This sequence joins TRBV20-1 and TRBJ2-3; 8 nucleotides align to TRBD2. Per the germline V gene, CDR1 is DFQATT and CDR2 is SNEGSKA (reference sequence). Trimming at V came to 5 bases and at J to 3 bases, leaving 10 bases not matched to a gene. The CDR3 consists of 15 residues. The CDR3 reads CSAPRPAGVTDTQYF. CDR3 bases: TGCAGTGCTCCTAGGCCAGCGGGAGTAACAGATACGCAGTATTTT.

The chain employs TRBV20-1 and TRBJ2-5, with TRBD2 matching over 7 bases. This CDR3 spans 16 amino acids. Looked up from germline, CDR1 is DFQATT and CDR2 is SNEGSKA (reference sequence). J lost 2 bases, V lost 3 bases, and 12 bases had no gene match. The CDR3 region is CSARTPAAGAQETQYF. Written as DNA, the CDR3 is TGCAGTGCTAGGACCCCGGCGGCGGGAGCGCAAGAGACCCAGTACTTC.

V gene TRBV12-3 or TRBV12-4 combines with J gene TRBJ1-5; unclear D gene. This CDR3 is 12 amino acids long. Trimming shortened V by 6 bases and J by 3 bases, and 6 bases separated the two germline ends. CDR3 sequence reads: CASRVDNQPQHF. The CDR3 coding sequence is TGTGCCAGCAGGGTTGACAATCAGCCCCAGCATTTT.

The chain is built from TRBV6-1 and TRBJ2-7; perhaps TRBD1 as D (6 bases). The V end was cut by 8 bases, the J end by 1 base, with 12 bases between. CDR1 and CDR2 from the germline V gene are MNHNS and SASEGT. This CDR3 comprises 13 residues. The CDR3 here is CASGQGPSYEQYF. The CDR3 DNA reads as TGTGCCAGCGGGCAGGGGCCTTCCTACGAGCAGTACTTC.

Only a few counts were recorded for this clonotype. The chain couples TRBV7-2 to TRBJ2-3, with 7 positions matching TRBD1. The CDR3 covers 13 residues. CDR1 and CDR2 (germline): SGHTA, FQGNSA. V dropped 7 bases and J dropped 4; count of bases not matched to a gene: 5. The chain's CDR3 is CASNTGVSDTQYF. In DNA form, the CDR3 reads TGTGCCAGCAACACAGGGGTATCAGATACGCAGTATTTT.

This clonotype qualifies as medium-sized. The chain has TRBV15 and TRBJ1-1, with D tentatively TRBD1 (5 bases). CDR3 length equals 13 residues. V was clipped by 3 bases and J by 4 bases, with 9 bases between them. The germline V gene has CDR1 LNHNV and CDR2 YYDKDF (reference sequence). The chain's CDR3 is CATSRGLRTEAFF. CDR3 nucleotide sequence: TGTGCCACCAGCAGGGGACTTCGCACTGAAGCTTTCTTT.

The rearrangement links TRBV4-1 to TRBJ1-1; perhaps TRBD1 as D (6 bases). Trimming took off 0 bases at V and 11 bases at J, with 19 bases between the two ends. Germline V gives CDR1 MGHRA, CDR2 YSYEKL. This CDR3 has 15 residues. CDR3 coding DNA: TGCGCCAGCAGCCAAGACGGACGGGGGGCGGAAATCGCTTTCTTT. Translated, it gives CASSQDGRGAEIAFF.

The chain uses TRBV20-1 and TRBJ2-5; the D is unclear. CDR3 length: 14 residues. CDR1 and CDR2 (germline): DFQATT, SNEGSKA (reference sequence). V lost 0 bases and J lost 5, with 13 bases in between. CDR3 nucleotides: TGCAGTGCTAGAGAAGGAGACCATCGGGAGACCCAGTACTTC. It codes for CSAREGDHRETQYF.

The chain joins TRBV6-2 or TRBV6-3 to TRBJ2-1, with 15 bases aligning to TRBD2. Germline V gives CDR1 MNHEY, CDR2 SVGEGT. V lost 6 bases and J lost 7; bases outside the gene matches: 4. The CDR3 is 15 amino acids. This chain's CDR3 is CASSRTSGRANEQFF. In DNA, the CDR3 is TGTGCCAGCAGCCGGACTAGCGGGAGGGCAAATGAGCAGTTCTTC.

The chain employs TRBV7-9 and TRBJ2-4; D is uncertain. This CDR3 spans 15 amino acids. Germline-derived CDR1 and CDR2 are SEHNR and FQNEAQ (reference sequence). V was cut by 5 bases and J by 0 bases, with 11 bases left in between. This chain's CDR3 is CASSMPGGAKNIQYF. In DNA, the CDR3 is TGTGCCAGCAGCATGCCGGGTGGAGCCAAAAACATTCAGTACTTC.

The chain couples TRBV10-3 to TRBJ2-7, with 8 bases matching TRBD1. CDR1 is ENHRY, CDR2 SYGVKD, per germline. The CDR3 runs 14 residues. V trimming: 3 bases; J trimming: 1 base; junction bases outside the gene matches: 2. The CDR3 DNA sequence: TGTGCCATCAGTGACCGACAGGGGTCCTACGAGCAGTACTTC. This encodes CAISDRQGSYEQYF.

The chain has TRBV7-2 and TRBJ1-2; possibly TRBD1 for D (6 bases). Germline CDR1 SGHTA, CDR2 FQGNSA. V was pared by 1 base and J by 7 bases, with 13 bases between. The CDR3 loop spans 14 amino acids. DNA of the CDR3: TGTGCCAGCAGCTTAGTATGGACAGTGGTTGGCTACACCTTC. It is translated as CASSLVWTVVGYTF.

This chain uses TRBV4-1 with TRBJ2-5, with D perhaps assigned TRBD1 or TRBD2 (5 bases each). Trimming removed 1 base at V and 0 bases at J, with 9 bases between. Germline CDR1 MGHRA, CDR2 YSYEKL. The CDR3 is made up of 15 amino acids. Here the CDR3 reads CASSQVGANQETQYF. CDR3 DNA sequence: TGCGCCAGCAGCCAAGTCGGGGCAAACCAAGAGACCCAGTACTTC.

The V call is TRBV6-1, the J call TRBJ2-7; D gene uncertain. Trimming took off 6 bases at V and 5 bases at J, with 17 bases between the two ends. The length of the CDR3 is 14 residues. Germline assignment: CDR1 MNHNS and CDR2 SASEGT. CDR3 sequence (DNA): TGTGCCAGCAGCCTGGCCAGGCGCCAGGACGAGCAGTACTTC. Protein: CASSLARRQDEQYF.

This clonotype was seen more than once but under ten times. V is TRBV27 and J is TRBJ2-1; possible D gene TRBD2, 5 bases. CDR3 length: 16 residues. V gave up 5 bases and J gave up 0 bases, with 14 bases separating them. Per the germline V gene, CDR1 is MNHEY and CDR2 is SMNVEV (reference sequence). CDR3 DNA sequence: TGTGCCAGCAGTCCCCTGGCGGGTGGCTCCTACAATGAGCAGTTCTTC. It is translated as CASSPLAGGSYNEQFF.

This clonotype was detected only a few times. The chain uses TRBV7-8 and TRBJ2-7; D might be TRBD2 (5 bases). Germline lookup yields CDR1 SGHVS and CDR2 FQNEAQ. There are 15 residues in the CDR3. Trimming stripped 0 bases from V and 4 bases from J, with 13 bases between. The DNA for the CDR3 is TGTGCCAGCAGCTTAGCGGGAGTATCTCTTTACGAGCAGTACTTC. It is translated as CASSLAGVSLYEQYF.

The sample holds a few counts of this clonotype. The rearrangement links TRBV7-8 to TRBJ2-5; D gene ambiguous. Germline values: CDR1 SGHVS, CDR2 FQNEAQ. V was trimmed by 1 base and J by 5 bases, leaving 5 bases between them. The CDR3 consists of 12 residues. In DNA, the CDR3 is TGTGCCAGCAGCTTAGAGAGGGAGACCCAGTACTTC. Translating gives CASSLERETQYF.

CDR3 sequence (DNA): TGTGCCAGCTCACCAAGAGCCGTGCAAGAGACCCAGTACTTC. Its translation: CASSPRAVQETQYF. The rearrangement joins TRBV18 to TRBJ2-5, with unresolved D. The CDR3 extends over 14 amino acids. Between the trimmed V and J ends, which lost 2 bases and 2 bases, there was a span of 9 bases. Germline V gene sequence: CDR1 KGHSH, CDR2 LQKENI.

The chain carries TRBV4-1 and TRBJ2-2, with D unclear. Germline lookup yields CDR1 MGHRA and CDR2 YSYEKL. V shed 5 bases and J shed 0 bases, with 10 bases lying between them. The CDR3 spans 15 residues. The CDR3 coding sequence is TGCGCCAGCAGCTTCTGGGGTACGAACACCGGGGAGCTGTTTTTT. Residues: CASSFWGTNTGELFF.